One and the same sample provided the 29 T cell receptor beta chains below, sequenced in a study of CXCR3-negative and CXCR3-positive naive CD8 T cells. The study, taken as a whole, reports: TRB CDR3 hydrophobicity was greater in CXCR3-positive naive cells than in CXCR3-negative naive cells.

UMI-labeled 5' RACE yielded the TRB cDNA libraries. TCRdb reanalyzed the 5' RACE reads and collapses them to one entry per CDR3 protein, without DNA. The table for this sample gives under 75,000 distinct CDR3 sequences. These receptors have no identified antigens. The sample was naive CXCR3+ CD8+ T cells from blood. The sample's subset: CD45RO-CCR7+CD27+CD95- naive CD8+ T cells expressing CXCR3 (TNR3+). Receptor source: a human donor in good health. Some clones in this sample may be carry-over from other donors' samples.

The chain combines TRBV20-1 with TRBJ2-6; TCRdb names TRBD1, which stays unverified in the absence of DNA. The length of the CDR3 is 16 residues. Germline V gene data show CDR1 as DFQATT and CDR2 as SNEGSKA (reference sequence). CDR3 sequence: CSAPGRGAPGANVLTF.

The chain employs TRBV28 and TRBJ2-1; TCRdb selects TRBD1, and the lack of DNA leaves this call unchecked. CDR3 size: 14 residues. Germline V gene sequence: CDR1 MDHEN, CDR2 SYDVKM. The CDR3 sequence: CASSFRENRLEQFF. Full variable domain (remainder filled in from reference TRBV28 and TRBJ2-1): DVKVTQSSRYLVKRTGEKVFLECVQDMDHENMFWYRQDPGLGLRLIYFSYDVKMKEKGDIPEGYSVSREKKERFSLILESASTNQTSMYLCASSFRENRLEQFFGPGTRLTVL.

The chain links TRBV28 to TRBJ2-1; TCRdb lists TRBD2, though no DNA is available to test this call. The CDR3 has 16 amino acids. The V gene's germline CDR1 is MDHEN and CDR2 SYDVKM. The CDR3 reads CASSLYTGGPEGEQFF.

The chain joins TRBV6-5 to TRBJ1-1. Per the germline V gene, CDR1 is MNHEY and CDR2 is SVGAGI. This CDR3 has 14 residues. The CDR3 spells CASSSSTGWTEAFF.

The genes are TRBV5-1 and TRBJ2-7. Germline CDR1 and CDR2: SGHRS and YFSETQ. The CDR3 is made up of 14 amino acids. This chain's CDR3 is CASSLESGLYEQYF.

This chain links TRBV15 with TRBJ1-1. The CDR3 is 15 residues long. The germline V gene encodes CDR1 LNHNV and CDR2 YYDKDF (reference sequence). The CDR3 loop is CATSSEGQANTEAFF.

The CDR3 region is CASSFPGASNEKLFF. The chain couples TRBV7-9 to TRBJ1-4; TCRdb indicates TRBD1, and absent DNA this call remains unverified. The CDR3 sequence is 15 residues long. CDR1 is SEHNR, CDR2 FQNEAQ, per germline (reference sequence).

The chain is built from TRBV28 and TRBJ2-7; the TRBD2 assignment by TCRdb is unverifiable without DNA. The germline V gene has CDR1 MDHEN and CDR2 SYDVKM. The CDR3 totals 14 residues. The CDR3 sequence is CASTNSGGVYEQYF. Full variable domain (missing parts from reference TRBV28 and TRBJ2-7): DVKVTQSSRYLVKRTGEKVFLECVQDMDHENMFWYRQDPGLGLRLIYFSYDVKMKEKGDIPEGYSVSREKKERFSLILESASTNQTSMYLCASTNSGGVYEQYFGPGTRLTVT.

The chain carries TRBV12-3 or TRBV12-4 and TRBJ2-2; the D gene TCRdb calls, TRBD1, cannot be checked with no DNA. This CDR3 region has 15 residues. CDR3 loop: CASSWTGYGTGELFF.

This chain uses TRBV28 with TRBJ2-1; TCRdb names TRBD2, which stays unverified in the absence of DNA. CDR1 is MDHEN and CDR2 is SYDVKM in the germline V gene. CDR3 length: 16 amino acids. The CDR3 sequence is CASSSVDGRTRNEQFF.

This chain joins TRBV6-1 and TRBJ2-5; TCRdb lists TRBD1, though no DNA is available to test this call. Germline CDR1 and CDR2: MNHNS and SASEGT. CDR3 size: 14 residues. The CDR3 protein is CASSEHRGRETQYF.

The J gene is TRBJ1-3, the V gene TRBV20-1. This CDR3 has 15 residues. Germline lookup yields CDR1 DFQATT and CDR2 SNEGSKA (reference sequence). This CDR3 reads CSARDRQNSGNTIYF.

This CDR3 is CASTSGRGETQYF. V is TRBV7-8 and J is TRBJ2-5; TCRdb lists TRBD2, though no DNA is available to test this call. The CDR3 spans 13 residues. Germline values: CDR1 SGHVS, CDR2 FQNEAQ.

CDR3 amino acids: CATSRDRQGAAAFF. The chain uses TRBV15 and TRBJ1-1; TCRdb gives TRBD1 as the D gene, but with no DNA this cannot be confirmed. The germline gives CDR1 LNHNV, CDR2 YYDKDF (reference sequence). CDR3 size: 14 residues.

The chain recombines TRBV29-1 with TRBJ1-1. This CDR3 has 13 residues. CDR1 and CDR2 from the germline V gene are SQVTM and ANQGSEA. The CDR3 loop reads CSVVVFGNTEAFF.

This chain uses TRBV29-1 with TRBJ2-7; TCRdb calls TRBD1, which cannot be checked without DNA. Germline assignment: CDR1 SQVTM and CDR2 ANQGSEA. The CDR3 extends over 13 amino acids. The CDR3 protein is CSVVGTGTYEQYF.

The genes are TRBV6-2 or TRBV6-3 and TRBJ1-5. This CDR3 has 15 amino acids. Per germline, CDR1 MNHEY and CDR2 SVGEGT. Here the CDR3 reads CASSFLARLQQPQHF.

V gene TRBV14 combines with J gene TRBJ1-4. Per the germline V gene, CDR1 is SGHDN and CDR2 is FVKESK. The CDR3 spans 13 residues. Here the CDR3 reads CASSQTRNEKLFF.

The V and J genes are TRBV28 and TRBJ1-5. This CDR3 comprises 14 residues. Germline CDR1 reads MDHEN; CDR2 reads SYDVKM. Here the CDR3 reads CASSPVGGGQPQHF.

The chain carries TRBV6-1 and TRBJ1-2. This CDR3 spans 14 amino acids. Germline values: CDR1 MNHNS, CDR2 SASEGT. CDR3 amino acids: CASSSEDWNYGYTF.

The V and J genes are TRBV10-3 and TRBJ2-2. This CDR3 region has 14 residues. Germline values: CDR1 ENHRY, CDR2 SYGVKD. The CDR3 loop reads CAIRDGDNTGELFF.

The CDR3 sequence is CASTMTGGNQPQHF. The chain uses TRBV19 and TRBJ1-5; with no DNA, the TCRdb D assignment of TRBD1 cannot be verified. The CDR3 length is 14 residues. Germline CDR1 reads LNHDA; CDR2 reads SQIVND (reference sequence).

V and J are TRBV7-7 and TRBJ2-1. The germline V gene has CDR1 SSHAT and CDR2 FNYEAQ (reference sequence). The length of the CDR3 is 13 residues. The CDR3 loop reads CASSPSSYNEQFF.

The CDR3 loop reads CASSYSETREQYF. The chain is built from TRBV6-6 and TRBJ2-7. Germline CDR1 reads MNHNY; CDR2 reads SVGAGI (reference sequence). The CDR3 is 13 residues long.

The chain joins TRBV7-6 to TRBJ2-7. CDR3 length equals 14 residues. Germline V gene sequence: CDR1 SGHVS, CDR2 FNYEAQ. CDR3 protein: CASSLVGVPYEQYF.

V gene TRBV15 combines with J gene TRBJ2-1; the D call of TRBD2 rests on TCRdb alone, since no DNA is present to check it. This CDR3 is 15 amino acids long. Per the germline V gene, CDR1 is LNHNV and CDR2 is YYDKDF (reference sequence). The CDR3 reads CATSGLAGDYNEQFF.

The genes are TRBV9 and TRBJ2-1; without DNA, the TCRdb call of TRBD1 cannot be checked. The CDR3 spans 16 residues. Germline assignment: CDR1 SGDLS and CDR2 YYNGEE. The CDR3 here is CASSPAGTGLNNEQFF.

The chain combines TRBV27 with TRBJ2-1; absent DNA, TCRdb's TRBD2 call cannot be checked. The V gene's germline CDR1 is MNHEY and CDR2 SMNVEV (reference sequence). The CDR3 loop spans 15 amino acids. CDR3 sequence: CASSGTSGGAYEQFF.

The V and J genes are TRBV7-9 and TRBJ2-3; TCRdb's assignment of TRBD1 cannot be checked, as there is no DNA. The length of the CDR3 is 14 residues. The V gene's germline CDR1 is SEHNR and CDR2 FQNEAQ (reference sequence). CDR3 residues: CASSSGPTTDTQYF. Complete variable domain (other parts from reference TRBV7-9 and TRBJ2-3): DTGVSQNPRHKITKRGQNVTFRCDPISEHNRLYWYRQTLGQGPEFLTYFQNEAQLEKSRLLSDRFSAERPKGSFSTLEIQRTEQGDSAMYLCASSSGPTTDTQYFGPGTRLTVL.